This paragraph covers one T cell receptor beta chain sequence. There is no known antigen for this receptor. Base quality data are lacking; no much larger clone is found one base away. Peripheral blood CD8+ and CD4+ T cells from healthy donors, Susac syndrome patients and multiple sclerosis patients were profiled using high-throughput TCR beta sequencing. Susac syndrome patients met recently defined diagnostic criteria for definite or probable disease. Bulk CD8+ and CD4+ T cells were purified magnetically by negative isolation, whereas CD8+ TEMRA cells were enriched by FACS. Blood was drawn into EDTA tubes, processed within 24 hours, and PBMCs were isolated by density gradient centrifugation. PBMCs intended for TCR sequencing were cryopreserved in liquid nitrogen and thawed later in a water bath at 37 degrees C. The sorted or isolated CD4+, CD8+ and CD8+ TEMRA cells had a purity of 90% or higher. RNA was extracted with the RNeasy kit and roughly 0.45 to 1 ug was reverse transcribed using random hexamers. The immunoSEQ multiplex PCR assay, which covers 54 Vbeta and 13 Jbeta segments, was used to amplify TCR beta CDR3 regions. Bias from PCR amplification was corrected by using a synthetic template baseline for primer optimization and for computational correction. As for the original processing: Reads were annotated to V, D and J genes according to IMGT and were analyzed with immunoSEQ Analyzer, with only productive sequences retained. Clonality was calculated as one minus the Shannon entropy normalized by log2 of the number of productive unique sequences. For each patient and control, public and private clones were evaluated among the 100 most prevalent clones. Clones were defined as Susac-specific if absent from the healthy and MS cohorts, from around 1,000 published viral clones and from other ImmuneACCESS disease sequences. TCRdb took the public reads, trimmed them with fastp at Q25, ran MiXCR for clone calling and kept in-frame beta chains. Merged by CDR3 protein, the rows form single entries marked with the most common genes and DNA. The V and J calls follow TCRdb's processing rather than the paper's. The sample yields 100,000 to 150,000 distinct CDR3 sequences; about 95% were counted once. Around 0.2% of the sample goes to the ten largest clones.

The sample comes from a study of CD8 T cells in Susac syndrome (dated by TCRdb to about 2019). Some background on the complete study: Among the Susac syndrome patients who were sequenced, clinically active disease was present in 5 or 6 and clinical remission was observed in eight or nine. The study used repertoire sequencing to test whether antigen drove CD8+ T cell activation and differentiation in Susac syndrome. Clonality of the CD8+ T cell repertoire was compared between more than 10 healthy donors, roughly 14 Susac syndrome patients and under 16 multiple sclerosis patients. At the time of blood withdrawal, Susac syndrome patients were either therapy-naive, taking corticosteroids (with some also receiving IVIg), or on IVIg alone.

The study at large found these results: Looking at Susac-specific public clones, the researchers identified 15 to 20 in the total CD8+ repertoire and roughly 5 in the CD8+ TEMRA repertoire. Susac syndrome CD8+ repertoires showed clonal expansion, highest in CD8+ TEMRA cells and greater in clinically active than remitting patients. The study acknowledged that relatively few individuals were included in the TCR sequencing and HLA analysis.

Trimming takes 1 base from V and 1 base from J, and the germline ends sit 8 bases apart. CDR1 SGHNT and CDR2 YYREEE are derived from the germline V gene (reference sequence). CDR3 length: 14 amino acids, cysteine to phenylalanine. This entry keeps only the CDR3 DNA: 42 bases, framed from base 1. The receptor was isolated from a human donor with Susac syndrome. Material: CD8+ T cells from PBMCs. The rearranged segments are TRBV5-4 and TRBJ1-1; TRBD1 is possibly the D segment (5 matching bases). The CDR3 region: CASSLWGSNTEAFF. The DNA sequence is given as TGTGCCAGCAGCTTGTGGGGCTCGAACACTGAAGCTTTCTTT.